The 21 T cell receptor beta chains in this list originate from one sample, sequenced in a study of post-analysis software for immune sequencing data. The antigens these receptors bind are not known. Prepared libraries of TCR beta cDNA carried unique molecular identifiers. TCRdb re-called the PCR reads through MiXCR, storing one row per CDR3 protein. The sample includes 700,000 to 900,000 distinct CDR3 sequences, around 45% seen only once; the top ten take over 4.5%. Findings and limits, study-wide: Patients used about five TRBV segments, including TRBV5-6, TRBV5-1 and TRBV20-1, more often than controls.

The sample was blood. The receptors were sampled from a girl aged 10-17 years with multiple sclerosis.

This clonotype showed up many times. The chain carries TRBV10-3 and TRBJ2-7; tentative D call: TRBD2 (6 bases). The CDR3 has 12 residues. Germline values: CDR1 ENHRY, CDR2 SYGVKD. Trimming stripped 10 bases from V and 3 bases from J, with 13 bases between. The CDR3 spells CATRDSSYEQYF. CDR3 nucleotide sequence: TGTGCCACCCGGGACTCCAGCTACGAGCAGTACTTC.

The chain carries TRBV20-1 and TRBJ2-5; 9 nucleotides line up with TRBD1. Germline V gene data show CDR1 as DFQATT and CDR2 as SNEGSKA (reference sequence). The CDR3 runs 13 residues. Trimming removed 6 bases from V and 2 bases from J; junction bases left unmatched: 4. CDR3 loop: CSARTGAQETQYF. In nucleotides, the CDR3 is TGCAGTGCGCGGACAGGGGCTCAAGAGACCCAGTACTTC.

The genes are TRBV29-1 and TRBJ2-7; D not resolved. CDR1 and CDR2 (germline): SQVTM, ANQGSEA. The length of the CDR3 is 12 residues. The V gene lost 6 bases and the J gene lost 4 bases, with 13 bases spanning the gap. DNA for the CDR3: TGCAGCGTGCTCTGGATGGGATACGAGCAGTACTTC. It encodes CSVLWMGYEQYF.

The chain recombines TRBV5-4 with TRBJ2-5; 13 positions match TRBD2. Germline V gene sequence: CDR1 SGHNT, CDR2 YYREEE (reference sequence). V lost 3 bases and J lost 7; bases outside the gene matches: 9. The CDR3 spans 16 residues. Here the CDR3 reads CASSSGTSGIGGTQYF. In nucleotides, the CDR3 is TGTGCCAGCAGCTCAGGGACTAGCGGGATAGGAGGGACCCAGTACTTC.

This chain uses TRBV6-4 with TRBJ2-7; maybe TRBD2 (5 bases). The germline V gene has CDR1 MRHNA and CDR2 SNTAGT. This CDR3 has 12 amino acids. V was clipped by 5 bases and J by 3 bases, with 8 bases between them. The CDR3 DNA follows: TGTGCCAGCAGTCGACTACGCTACGAGCAGTACTTC. It yields the protein CASSRLRYEQYF.

The chain carries TRBV4-2 and TRBJ2-1; 10 nucleotides match TRBD2. In germline, CDR1 is LGHNA, CDR2 YNFKEQ. The V and J ends lost 0 bases and 2 bases, in that order; junction bases with no gene match: 1. The CDR3 consists of 16 residues. CDR3 bases: TGTGCCAGCAGCCAAGATGGGACTAGCGCCTACAATGAGCAGTTCTTC. Its translation: CASSQDGTSAYNEQFF.

This clonotype was seen only a few times. V is TRBV7-3 and J is TRBJ2-1; 7 bases are a match to TRBD2. Germline CDR1 reads SGHTA; CDR2 reads FQGTGA. This CDR3 has 13 residues. V shed 7 bases, J shed 6 bases, and the junction held 6 bases outside the gene matches. The CDR3 region is CASTPQRGNEQFF. The CDR3 DNA follows: TGTGCCAGCACCCCTCAGCGGGGCAATGAGCAGTTCTTC.

Only a few counts were recorded for this clonotype. The chain couples TRBV6-1 to TRBJ1-2; D remains ambiguous. The CDR3 loop spans 15 amino acids. Germline assignment: CDR1 MNHNS and CDR2 SASEGT. The V gene lost 1 base and the J gene lost 0 bases, with 9 bases spanning the gap. In nucleotides, the CDR3 is TGTGCCAGCAGTGAAGTTGGGATCCCTAACTATGGCTACACCTTC. Its translation: CASSEVGIPNYGYTF.

The J gene is TRBJ1-5, the V gene TRBV12-3 or TRBV12-4, with 8 bases lining up with TRBD1. This CDR3 comprises 17 residues. After removal of 6 bases from V and 5 bases from J, the junction contained 15 bases not matched to a gene. CDR3 region: CASSSGPLDRVDQPQHF. DNA of the CDR3: TGTGCCAGCAGCTCTGGGCCCTTGGACAGGGTGGATCAGCCCCAGCATTTT.

This clonotype was observed many times. The junction and the germline gene differ at one end; a read error may be behind it. The genes are TRBV6-6 and TRBJ1-2, with a possible D match to TRBD1 (6 bases). Germline CDR1 MNHNY, CDR2 SVGAGI (reference sequence). The CDR3 loop spans 17 amino acids. The CDR3 DNA reads TGTGCCAGCAGTGACTCGACAGGACGTAATACCAACTATGGCTACACCTTC. It translates to CASSDSTGRNTNYGYTF.

The chain is built from TRBV10-3 and TRBJ2-7; possible D gene TRBD1, 7 bases. The CDR3 consists of 15 residues. Germline assignment: CDR1 ENHRY and CDR2 SYGVKD. The V and J ends lost 0 bases and 4 bases respectively, with 13 bases between them. CDR3 sequence: CAISESTGRSYEQYF. The CDR3 DNA reads TGTGCCATCAGTGAGTCGACAGGGAGGAGTTACGAGCAGTACTTC.

This chain connects TRBV5-1 to TRBJ2-1; no clear D gene. V was trimmed by 8 bases and J by 0 bases, leaving 9 bases between them. The CDR3 sequence is 13 residues long. CDR1 is SGHRS and CDR2 is YFSETQ in the germline V gene. The CDR3: CASASSSYNEQFF. The CDR3 nucleotides are TGCGCCAGTGCGTCTAGCTCCTACAATGAGCAGTTCTTC. Full variable domain (rest looked up from reference TRBV5-1 and TRBJ2-1): KAGVTQTPRYLIKTRGQQVTLSCSPISGHRSVSWYQQTPGQGLQFLFEYFSETQRNKGNFPGRFSGRQFSNSRSEMNVSTLELGDSALYLCASASSSYNEQFFGPGTRLTVL.

The chain uses TRBV20-1 and TRBJ2-7; 10 bases agree with TRBD2. The CDR3 runs 18 residues. V lost 2 bases to trimming and J lost 3 bases; unmatched junction nucleotides: 16. Germline V CDR1 and CDR2: DFQATT, SNEGSKA (reference sequence). For the CDR3, the DNA is TGCAGTGCTAGATTGGTTCTAGCGGGAGAGGGGACCTACTACGAGCAGTACTTC. Its protein is CSARLVLAGEGTYYEQYF.

The chain joins TRBV9 to TRBJ2-5; no firm D call. The CDR3 spans 13 residues. Germline CDR1 and CDR2: SGDLS and YYNGEE. Trimming cost V 3 bases and J 1 base, with 7 bases left between them. The CDR3 DNA is TGTGCCAGCAGCGGACCTAGCCAAGAGACCCAGTACTTC. Its translation: CASSGPSQETQYF.

The chain is built from TRBV7-9 and TRBJ2-3; 15 nucleotides match TRBD2. The CDR3 runs 19 residues. Germline V gene data show CDR1 as SEHNR and CDR2 as FQNEAQ (reference sequence). V shed 1 base and J 1 base; nucleotides not matched to a gene: 6. CDR3 bases: TGTGCCAGCAGCTTAGATTGGGGACTAGCGGGAGGCCGCACAGATACGCAGTATTTT. This sequence encodes CASSLDWGLAGGRTDTQYF.

This clonotype was detected a few times. This sequence joins TRBV20-1 and TRBJ2-1; D possibly corresponds to TRBD2 (6 bases). The CDR3 is made up of 13 amino acids. V was cut by 3 bases and J by 5 bases, with 11 bases left in between. Germline loops: CDR1 DFQATT, CDR2 SNEGSKA (reference sequence). CDR3 nucleotides: TGCAGTGCTAGGGGGACTCATCACAATGAGCAGTTCTTC. Its protein product is CSARGTHHNEQFF.

The V and J genes are TRBV20-1 and TRBJ2-1; no firm D call. CDR1 is DFQATT and CDR2 is SNEGSKA in the germline V gene (reference sequence). Deletions cut 5 bases from V and 10 bases from J, with 12 bases between. This CDR3 is 11 amino acids long. CDR3 sequence reads: CSAVDSWEQFF. The CDR3 coding sequence is TGCAGTGCTGTGGATTCCTGGGAGCAGTTCTTC.

The genes are TRBV12-3 or TRBV12-4 and TRBJ2-5; tentatively, D is TRBD2 (6 bases). The CDR3 contains 14 residues. Trimming removed 3 bases from V and 11 bases from J, with 19 bases in between. Here the CDR3 reads CASSFSRSWEEQYF. As DNA, the CDR3 is TGTGCCAGCAGTTTTTCGCGGAGTTGGGAGGAGCAGTACTTC.

V is TRBV11-2 and J is TRBJ2-1; no firm D call. Trimming removed 10 bases at V and 7 bases at J, with 11 bases between. This CDR3 region has 11 residues. Germline V lookup: CDR1 SGHAT, CDR2 FQNNGV. The CDR3 DNA sequence: TGTGCCACCGTGCGAGGTAATGAGCAGTTCTTC. Encoded protein: CATVRGNEQFF.

The rearrangement joins TRBV30 to TRBJ2-7; tentative D call: TRBD2 (5 bases). Germline-derived CDR1 and CDR2 are GTSNPN and SVGIG (reference sequence). This CDR3 is 14 amino acids long. V lost 3 bases and J 1 base, leaving 13 bases between the germline ends. The CDR3 reads CAWSGMGNSYEQYF. The DNA for the CDR3 is TGTGCCTGGAGCGGGATGGGCAATTCCTACGAGCAGTACTTC.

The V gene is TRBV6-5, the J gene TRBJ2-4, with 7 nucleotides matching TRBD1. From germline, CDR1 is MNHEY and CDR2 SVGAGI. J lost 4 bases, V lost 6 bases, and 6 bases had no gene match. The CDR3 is made up of 14 amino acids. This chain's CDR3 is CASRTLDRKNIQYF. DNA for the CDR3: TGTGCCAGCAGGACCCTGGACAGGAAAAACATTCAGTACTTC.